Below, 19 T cell receptor beta chains from the same sample are listed, as sequenced in a study of OX40 agonist ivuxolimab in advanced cancers. Method: immunoSEQ multiplex PCR; TCRdb's copy keeps in-frame clones and lacks some. The sample has around 84,000 clones; more than 70% are singletons. Sequences were derived from CD4+ or CD8+ T cells sorted from blood, sampled in a trial of the OX40 agonist ivuxolimab. Every receptor here comes from an adult with an advanced solid tumor such as melanoma, head and neck, liver or kidney cancer.

This clone was picked up one time. V is TRBV6-5 and J is TRBJ2-1; 10 nucleotides agree with TRBD1. CDR3 length equals 14 residues. The V segment lost 4 bases and the J segment 8 bases; nucleotides outside the gene matches: 5. Germline CDR1 is MNHEY and CDR2 is SVGAGI. CDR3 bases: TGTGCCAGCAGTTGGGGACAGGGGAAACATGAGCAGTTCTTC. It codes for CASSWGQGKHEQFF.

The rearrangement uses TRBV2 and TRBJ1-1, with D possibly being TRBD1 (6 bases). In germline, CDR1 is SNHLY, CDR2 FYNNEI. V lost 5 bases to trimming and J lost 5 bases, with 18 bases between them. CDR3 length equals 15 residues. Here the CDR3 DNA reads TGTGCCAGCAGTACCCGGTCCGGGGGCAGGACTGAAGCTTTCTTT. It specifies CASSTRSGGRTEAFF.

The genes are TRBV18 and TRBJ1-2; a possible D gene is TRBD1 (6 bases). Trimming removed 2 bases at V and 1 base at J, with 8 bases between. The CDR3 length is 14 residues. Germline V gene lookup returns CDR1 KGHSH and CDR2 LQKENI. The CDR3 region has the DNA TGTGCCAGCTCACCAATGGACAGTAACTATGGCTACACCTTC. It translates to CASSPMDSNYGYTF.

This chain joins TRBV9 and TRBJ2-5, with 7 bases that match TRBD2. Germline V gives CDR1 SGDLS, CDR2 YYNGEE. The CDR3 totals 16 residues. Losses at the gene ends were 0 bases for V and 2 bases for J; bases not matched to a gene: 7. The CDR3 region has the DNA TGTGCCAGCAGCGTAGCTGTCGGGGGGAATCAAGAGACCCAGTACTTC. Translated, it gives CASSVAVGGNQETQYF.

The J gene is TRBJ2-7, the V gene TRBV21-1; the table's D call of TRBD1 was not tested on the DNA. TRBV21-1 represents a pseudogene. This CDR3 spans 18 amino acids. CDR3 sequence (DNA): TGTGCCAGCAGCAAGGGCTATACCGGGACAGGGGTCCTCTACGAGCAGTACTTC. Translated: CASSKGYTGTGVLYEQYF.

The genes are TRBV29-1 and TRBJ1-1; D is perhaps TRBD1 (6 bases). CDR1 is SQVTM and CDR2 is ANQGSEA in the germline V gene. V lost 6 bases and J 4 bases, leaving 9 bases between the germline ends. This CDR3 comprises 11 residues. CDR3 loop: CSVGQLTEAFF. Here the CDR3 DNA reads TGCAGCGTCGGACAGCTCACTGAAGCTTTCTTT.

This clone was seen a handful of times. The gene calls are TRBV7-3 and TRBJ1-1; a weak D match, TRBD1 (6 bases). Germline V gene lookup returns CDR1 SGHTA and CDR2 FQGTGA. Between the trimmed V and J ends, which lost 4 bases and 6 bases, there was a span of 9 bases. This CDR3 is built from 12 residues. CDR3 amino acids: CASSSPGAEAFF. The CDR3 DNA is TGTGCCAGCAGCTCCCCAGGGGCTGAAGCTTTCTTT.

The chain is built from TRBV30 and TRBJ2-7; D is perhaps TRBD2 (5 bases). Germline CDR1 is GTSNPN and CDR2 is SVGIG (reference sequence). CDR3 size: 12 residues. Trimming removed 1 base at V and 3 bases at J, with 7 bases between. The CDR3 DNA reads TGTGCCTGGAGTGCCCGGGGCTACGAGCAGTACTTC. This sequence encodes CAWSARGYEQYF.

V gene TRBV6-6 combines with J gene TRBJ1-2; TRBD1 matches at 11 bases. CDR3 length equals 14 residues. CDR1 MNHNY and CDR2 SVGAGI come from the germline V gene (reference sequence). The junction had 7 bases not matched to a gene; V was cut back by 7 bases and J by 6 bases. The CDR3 region has the DNA TGTGCCAGCAATCGCCGGGACAGGGGGAATGGCTACACCTTC. This sequence encodes CASNRRDRGNGYTF.

The chain combines TRBV15 with TRBJ2-2; unclear D gene. Germline V lookup: CDR1 LNHNV, CDR2 YYDKDF (reference sequence). The length of the CDR3 is 14 residues. V lost 1 base and J 6 bases, leaving 9 bases between the germline ends. CDR3 sequence: CATSRGVVPGELFF. The CDR3 coding sequence is TGTGCCACCAGCAGAGGGGTTGTGCCCGGGGAGCTGTTTTTT.

The chain links TRBV19 to TRBJ2-2, with D possibly TRBD2 on 6 matching bases. Germline assignment: CDR1 LNHDA and CDR2 SQIVND (reference sequence). The CDR3 sequence is 15 residues long. Trimming removed 0 bases at V and 6 bases at J, with 11 bases between. CDR3 residues: CASSIELAMPGELFF. The CDR3 region has the DNA TGTGCCAGTAGTATAGAACTAGCTATGCCCGGGGAGCTGTTTTTT.

The genes are TRBV19 and TRBJ2-1, with D hard to call. Trimming removed 0 bases from V and 5 bases from J, with 11 bases in between. The germline V gene has CDR1 LNHDA and CDR2 SQIVND (reference sequence). The CDR3 consists of 15 residues. The CDR3 nucleotides are TGTGCCAGTAGTATAGATCGGTTCAGAAACAATGAGCAGTTCTTC. Its translation: CASSIDRFRNNEQFF.

The chain employs TRBV2 and TRBJ2-5, with 8 bases that match TRBD1. CDR3 size: 14 residues. J was trimmed by 4 bases and V by 5 bases; bases with no gene match: 6. The germline V gene encodes CDR1 SNHLY and CDR2 FYNNEI. CDR3 bases: TGTGCCAGCAGTTCGGACAGGGTAGGAGAGACCCAGTACTTC. Amino acids: CASSSDRVGETQYF.

The V gene is TRBV4-2, the J gene TRBJ2-2; D might be TRBD1 (5 bases). The V end lost 4 bases, the J end lost 1 base, and 19 bases lay between the germline ends. This CDR3 contains 18 residues. Germline CDR1 LGHNA, CDR2 YNFKEQ. CDR3 residues: CASSRGGADSQNTGELFF. Here the CDR3 DNA reads TGTGCCAGCAGCCGAGGTGGGGCCGACAGCCAGAACACCGGGGAGCTGTTTTTT.

The rearrangement uses TRBV11-2 and TRBJ2-5, with D perhaps TRBD1 (6 bases). This CDR3 is 13 amino acids long. The germline V and J ends were trimmed by 3 bases and 6 bases, with 11 bases remaining between them. From germline, CDR1 is SGHAT and CDR2 FQNNGV. The CDR3 protein is CASSLNREQTQYF. The CDR3 nucleotides are TGTGCCAGCAGCTTGAACAGGGAACAGACCCAGTACTTC.

V and J are TRBV11-1 and TRBJ1-1, with TRBD1 identical over 9 bases. Germline V gives CDR1 SGHAT, CDR2 FQDESV (reference sequence). J lost 0 bases, V lost 5 bases, and 4 bases had no gene match. This CDR3 has 15 residues. The CDR3 DNA reads TGTGCCAGCAGCCCATACAGGGGGCTGAACACTGAAGCTTTCTTT. This translates into CASSPYRGLNTEAFF. The full variable domain, rest sourced from reference TRBV11-1 and TRBJ1-1, is EAEVAQSPRYKITEKSQAVAFWCDPISGHATLYWYRQILGQGPELLVQFQDESVVDDSQLPKDRFSAERLKGVDSTLKIQPAELGDSAMYLCASSPYRGLNTEAFFGQGTRLTVV.

This chain connects TRBV10-3 to TRBJ2-5, with TRBD2 identical over 15 bases. The CDR3 has 18 amino acids. The V segment lost 3 bases and the J segment 8 bases; nucleotides outside the gene matches: 13. Germline CDR1 reads ENHRY; CDR2 reads SYGVKD. CDR3 nucleotide sequence: TGTGCCATCAGTGATATCTCACGTGGGACTAGCGGGGGGAGAACCCAGTACTTC. It translates to CAISDISRGTSGGRTQYF.

The chain uses TRBV30 and TRBJ1-1, with TRBD1 matching over 9 bases. Germline CDR1 GTSNPN, CDR2 SVGIG (reference sequence). Trimming took 5 bases from V and 8 from J; bases not matched to a gene: 9. The CDR3 extends over 13 amino acids. The CDR3 DNA follows: TGTGCCTGGGAAGGACAGGGGCGGGTCGAAGCTTTCTTT. Encoded protein: CAWEGQGRVEAFF.

The J gene is TRBJ1-2, the V gene TRBV7-9; 10 bases agree with TRBD1. The V gene end was trimmed by 4 bases and the J gene end by 6 bases; junction bases not matched to a gene: 14. The germline gives CDR1 SEHNR, CDR2 FQNEAQ (reference sequence). This CDR3 contains 17 residues. The CDR3 is CASSSSGQGSLLDGYTF. For the CDR3, the DNA is TGTGCCAGCAGCTCATCGGGACAGGGGAGTCTCTTGGATGGCTACACCTTC.